The 29 T cell receptor beta chains below were found in one sample sequenced in a study of T cells in Graves' hyperthyroidism and ophthalmopathy. Amplification targeted TCR beta CDR3 regions from RNA transcripts. The HTBI set primed first-round TCR CDR3 RT-PCR. TCRdb analysed the multiplex PCR reads with MiXCR anew, one entry per CDR3 protein. The sample shows around 600,000 distinct CDR3 sequences, about 14% of them seen only once. Sequencing was carried out using blood. These receptors all stem from a woman aged 50 to 60 with Graves' ophthalmopathy.

This clonotype was counted ten times or more. The chain combines TRBV12-3 or TRBV12-4 with TRBJ2-3, with TRBD2 matching 9 bases. The J segment lost 2 bases and the V segment lost 8 bases, leaving 17 bases of the junction unmatched. This CDR3 contains 18 residues. The CDR3 DNA reads as TGTGCCAGCCACCCGGGCGGGAGGGCCTTAGGGTACACAGATACGCAGTATTTT. This encodes CASHPGGRALGYTDTQYF.

For this clonotype: A much larger clone lies one base from this, so it may be a read error. This CDR3 is missing its conserved last phenylalanine or tryptophan, likely due to a read error. This sequence joins TRBV28 and TRBJ2-7; 7 positions match TRBD2. Trimming removed 3 bases from V and 0 bases from J; junction bases left unmatched: 5. The CDR3 covers 15 residues. The germline gives CDR1 MDHEN, CDR2 SYDVKM. CDR3 loop: CASSFPASGSYEQYL. The CDR3 region has the DNA TGTGCCAGCAGTTTCCCCGCTAGCGGCTCCTACGAGCAGTACCTC.

This clonotype was found once. This could be a read error, since a much larger clone is one nucleotide away. J is TRBJ2-7 and V is TRBV5-5; D ambiguous. The germline V gene encodes CDR1 SGHKS and CDR2 YYEKEE (reference sequence). V lost 0 bases, J lost 6 bases, and 13 bases lay in between. CDR3 length equals 14 residues. The CDR3 loop reads CASSLGPTHFEQYF. In DNA, the CDR3 is TGTGCCAGCAGCTTGGGGCCCACCCACTTCGAGCAGTACTTC.

The chain uses TRBV4-2 and TRBJ1-6; D ambiguous. Germline loops: CDR1 LGHNA, CDR2 YNFKEQ. This CDR3 is built from 15 residues. V lost 3 bases and J lost 7, with 13 bases in between. The CDR3 DNA reads as TGTGCCAGCAGCCAGAGTGAGAACGGCAATTCACCCCTCCACTTT. Residues: CASSQSENGNSPLHF.

The chain joins TRBV29-1 to TRBJ2-2; 10 bases agree with TRBD2. The CDR3 covers 16 residues. The V and J ends lost 6 bases and 7 bases, in that order; junction bases with no gene match: 14. Germline CDR1 reads SQVTM; CDR2 reads ANQGSEA. The CDR3 loop reads CSVADPFLAGVGELFF. The CDR3 DNA follows: TGCAGCGTCGCTGACCCCTTCCTAGCGGGAGTCGGGGAGCTGTTTTTT.

In its sample, this clonotype was seen many times. V is TRBV2 and J is TRBJ2-7, with D unresolved. This CDR3 spans 12 amino acids. Germline lookup yields CDR1 SNHLY and CDR2 FYNNEI. V dropped 5 bases and J dropped 2 bases, with 7 bases sitting between them. The CDR3 protein is CASSPGAYEQYF. In DNA form, the CDR3 reads TGTGCCAGCAGTCCTGGAGCCTACGAGCAGTACTTC.

This clonotype was seen a few times. V and J are TRBV9 and TRBJ2-7, with D tentatively TRBD2 (5 bases). The CDR3 runs 15 residues. Per germline, CDR1 SGDLS and CDR2 YYNGEE. V lost 0 bases, J lost 3 bases, and 13 bases lay in between. This CDR3 is CASSVGTSRGYEQYF. DNA for the CDR3: TGTGCCAGCAGCGTAGGGACTTCACGGGGCTACGAGCAGTACTTC.

The chain joins TRBV9 to TRBJ2-7; 13 bases line up with TRBD2. The CDR3 covers 16 residues. V lost 3 bases to trimming and J lost 5 bases; unmatched junction nucleotides: 8. Germline CDR1 is SGDLS and CDR2 is YYNGEE. For the CDR3, the DNA is TGTGCCAGCAGCGGGGGACTAGCGGGATTGACCCACGAGCAGTACTTC. The encoded protein is CASSGGLAGLTHEQYF. Filled out from reference TRBV9 and TRBJ2-7, the complete variable domain reads DSGVTQTPKHLITATGQRVTLRCSPRSGDLSVYWYQQSLDQGLQFLIQYYNGEERAKGNILERFSAQQFPDLHSELNLSSLELGDSALYFCASSGGLAGLTHEQYFGPGTRLTVT.

V is TRBV3-1 and J is TRBJ2-5; weak D call: TRBD2 (6 bases). The CDR3 is 14 residues long. CDR1 is LGHDT, CDR2 YNNKEL, per germline (reference sequence). V lost 4 bases to trimming and J lost 3 bases, with 12 bases between them. The CDR3 loop is CASSPRRREETQYF. The CDR3, as DNA: TGTGCCAGCAGCCCGAGGCGGAGGGAAGAGACCCAGTACTTC.

This chain joins TRBV19 and TRBJ2-7; no reliable D call. Germline CDR1 reads LNHDA; CDR2 reads SQIVND (reference sequence). The CDR3 is 14 amino acids. The V and J ends lost 7 bases and 3 bases respectively, with 16 bases between them. This chain's CDR3 is CASMSGEANYEQYF. CDR3 nucleotides: TGTGCCAGTATGTCTGGGGAAGCGAACTACGAGCAGTACTTC.

In its sample, this clonotype was seen many times. The rearrangement joins TRBV12-3 or TRBV12-4 to TRBJ2-2, with 8 nucleotides matching TRBD1. Trimming took 3 bases from V and 1 from J; bases not matched to a gene: 19. This CDR3 has 21 residues. The CDR3 DNA sequence: TGTGCCAGCAGTTTTCCCTCCGGGACAGGTCATCACCAGCGGAACACCGGGGAGCTGTTTTTT. Its translation is CASSFPSGTGHHQRNTGELFF.

This clonotype was counted at least ten times. The chain carries TRBV5-1 and TRBJ2-1; 12 bases line up with TRBD1. The CDR3 runs 18 residues. V dropped 3 bases and J dropped 3; count of bases not matched to a gene: 10. Germline V gene lookup returns CDR1 SGHRS and CDR2 YFSETQ. The CDR3 sequence: CASSYPGQGALFYNEQFF. The CDR3, as DNA: TGCGCCAGCAGCTACCCGGGACAGGGGGCTTTATTCTACAATGAGCAGTTCTTC.

The chain uses TRBV4-1 and TRBJ1-2; D is unclear. In germline, CDR1 is MGHRA, CDR2 YSYEKL. The V and J ends lost 0 bases and 0 bases respectively, with 11 bases between them. CDR3 length: 16 residues. CDR3 in DNA: TGCGCCAGCAGCCAAGAGGGGTCTCGGGCTAACTATGGCTACACCTTC. Its translation is CASSQEGSRANYGYTF.

The rearrangement joins TRBV28 to TRBJ2-2; 7 positions agree with TRBD1. Germline CDR1 reads MDHEN; CDR2 reads SYDVKM. V shed 5 bases, J shed 0 bases, and the junction held 3 bases outside the gene matches. The CDR3 covers 15 residues. The CDR3 nucleotides are TGTGCCAGCAGTCCGGGACAGCCGAACACCGGGGAGCTGTTTTTT. Its translation: CASSPGQPNTGELFF.

A word on this clonotype: A read error may be the cause here, since a much bigger clone is one base away. The rearrangement links TRBV6-2 or TRBV6-3 to TRBJ2-7; D is perhaps TRBD1 (5 bases). Germline CDR1 MNHEY, CDR2 SVGEGT. V was clipped by 8 bases and J by 0 bases, with 14 bases between them. This CDR3 spans 14 amino acids. The chain's CDR3 is CASLEWGTSYEQYF. The CDR3 DNA is TGTGCCAGCCTAGAGTGGGGCACCTCCTACGAGCAGTACTTC.

The table lists this clonotype with a count of one. The chain combines TRBV12-3 or TRBV12-4 with TRBJ1-2, with D tentatively TRBD1 (5 bases). This CDR3 has 15 amino acids. Trimming left V 5 bases short and J 6 bases short, with 19 bases between. The CDR3 is CASSEYFEVGHGYTF. The CDR3 region has the DNA TGTGCCAGCAGTGAATATTTTGAGGTGGGGCATGGCTACACCTTC.

The V gene is TRBV12-3 or TRBV12-4, the J gene TRBJ2-3; D is unresolved. This CDR3 has 12 residues. Trimming removed 6 bases at V and 8 bases at J, with 12 bases between. CDR3 residues: CASSPSQSTQYF. The CDR3 DNA reads as TGTGCCAGCAGCCCTAGTCAGTCTACGCAGTATTTT.

This clonotype came up a few times. The genes are TRBV7-9 and TRBJ1-4; 10 positions agree with TRBD1. The CDR3 length is 17 residues. V shed 3 bases, J shed 1 base, and the junction held 5 bases outside the gene matches. Germline CDR1 is SEHNR and CDR2 is FQNEAQ (reference sequence). The CDR3 sequence: CASSFGTGVLTNEKLFF. The DNA of the CDR3 is TGTGCCAGCAGCTTCGGGACAGGGGTGCTAACTAATGAAAAACTGTTTTTT. Full variable domain (outside the CDR3, taken from reference TRBV7-9 and TRBJ1-4): DTGVSQNPRHKITKRGQNVTFRCDPISEHNRLYWYRQTLGQGPEFLTYFQNEAQLEKSRLLSDRFSAERPKGSFSTLEIQRTEQGDSAMYLCASSFGTGVLTNEKLFFGSGTQLSVL.

Concerning this clonotype itself: Just one base apart from a much larger clone, this may be a read error. J is TRBJ1-5 and V is TRBV6-1; no clear D gene. The CDR3 consists of 14 residues. The ends were cut back, 2 bases at V and 0 bases at J, with 5 bases in the middle. Germline CDR1 MNHNS, CDR2 SASEGT. The CDR3 DNA follows: TGTGCCAGCAGTGAACAGGCTAGCAATCAGCCCCAGCATTTT. Amino acid sequence: CASSEQASNQPQHF.

The chain is built from TRBV24-1 and TRBJ2-5, with a possible D match to TRBD2 (6 bases). Trimming cost V 4 bases and J 0 bases, with 17 bases left between them. Per the germline V gene, CDR1 is KGHDR and CDR2 is SFDVKD. The CDR3 is 17 residues long. The DNA of the CDR3 is TGTGCCACCAGTGAATCACACGGGACTCCGTACCAAGAGACCCAGTACTTC. Translated: CATSESHGTPYQETQYF.

This clonotype has at least ten counts. The J gene is TRBJ1-1, the V gene TRBV30, with 9 bases matching TRBD1. The CDR3 covers 12 residues. Germline CDR1 reads GTSNPN; CDR2 reads SVGIG (reference sequence). V shed 5 bases, J shed 8 bases, and the junction held 6 bases outside the gene matches. This chain's CDR3 is CAWGTGQGEAFF. The CDR3 DNA sequence: TGTGCCTGGGGTACGGGACAGGGAGAAGCTTTCTTT.

The V call is TRBV6-1, the J call TRBJ2-1, with D possibly matching TRBD2 (7 bases). Per germline, CDR1 MNHNS and CDR2 SASEGT. The CDR3 length is 13 residues. V lost 4 bases, J lost 9 bases, and 13 bases lay in between. CDR3 loop: CASSAKGGVEQFF. As DNA, the CDR3 is TGTGCCAGCAGTGCAAAAGGGGGGGTTGAGCAGTTCTTC.

The chain uses TRBV20-1 and TRBJ2-7; D is possibly TRBD2 (6 bases). The CDR3 is made up of 13 amino acids. Germline CDR1 DFQATT, CDR2 SNEGSKA (reference sequence). V was shortened by 1 base and J by 2 bases, with 9 bases between the two germline ends. The DNA of the CDR3 is TGCAGTGCTAGAGGGAGACTAGCCTACGAGCAGTACTTC. This encodes CSARGRLAYEQYF.

The rearrangement joins TRBV29-1 to TRBJ1-4; D might be TRBD1 (5 bases). Germline assignment: CDR1 SQVTM and CDR2 ANQGSEA. This CDR3 is 11 amino acids long. V was trimmed by 3 bases and J by 6 bases, leaving 5 bases between them. CDR3: CSVETDEKLFF. CDR3 DNA: TGCAGCGTTGAGACAGATGAAAAACTGTTTTTT.

This clonotype has at least ten counts. The chain employs TRBV20-1 and TRBJ2-7; 9 bases are shared with TRBD1. V dropped 4 bases and J dropped 2; count of bases not matched to a gene: 6. Germline V gene data show CDR1 as DFQATT and CDR2 as SNEGSKA (reference sequence). The CDR3 is 14 residues long. The CDR3 region has the DNA TGCAGTGCTATCACCGGACAGGGGACCTACGAGCAGTACTTC. Amino acids: CSAITGQGTYEQYF.

This clonotype was detected many times. This rearrangement joins TRBV12-3 or TRBV12-4 to TRBJ2-3, with D possibly matching TRBD2 (6 bases). The CDR3 spans 15 residues. Deletions cut 6 bases from V and 8 bases from J, with 21 bases between. The CDR3 region is CASRPGRRLGGTQYF. The DNA for the CDR3 is TGTGCCAGCAGGCCGGGGAGGCGGTTGGGTGGTACGCAGTATTTT.

Many counts were recorded for this clonotype. The chain employs TRBV6-1 and TRBJ1-1; a possible D gene is TRBD1 (5 bases). With 5 bases removed from V and 8 bases from J, the gap between germline ends came to 24 bases. Germline CDR1 is MNHNS and CDR2 is SASEGT. There are 16 residues in the CDR3. CDR3 nucleotide sequence: TGTGCCAGCAGTTCACATCGGGGACGGACTCGTGGAGAAGCTTTCTTT. Amino acids: CASSSHRGRTRGEAFF.

The CDR3 sequence: CASSQDRLAPLAKNIQYF. Here the CDR3 DNA reads TGCGCCAGCAGCCAAGATAGGTTAGCCCCTTTAGCCAAAAACATTCAGTACTTC. The genes are TRBV4-3 and TRBJ2-4; D gene ambiguous. Trimming removed 0 bases at V and 0 bases at J, with 15 bases between. CDR1 and CDR2 (germline): LGHNA, YSLEER. The CDR3 length is 18 residues.

This clonotype has a count of ten or more. The genes are TRBV7-8 and TRBJ2-7, with D unclear. Germline V CDR1 and CDR2: SGHVS, FQNEAQ. V was cut by 1 base and J by 3 bases, with 7 bases left in between. The length of the CDR3 is 13 residues. CDR3 DNA sequence: TGTGCCAGCAGCTTAGGACGGAACTACGAGCAGTACTTC. The encoded protein is CASSLGRNYEQYF.